This record covers a single T cell receptor beta chain. Its recognized antigen is unknown. Base qualities are not recorded, but no much larger clone differs from it by a single base. Interpreted using the paper, the time point label stands for: cycle 4 day 1 (C4D1), after 5 to 7 weeks of nivolumab. Relapse after autologous stem cell transplantation had occurred in all trial patients, and cohorts A, B and C were distinguished by prior brentuximab vedotin exposure. A Miltenyi CD8+ T cell isolation kit was used for magnetic negative selection to purify CD8+ T cells from thawed PBMCs. The trial cohort was composed of about 58 patients with relapsed/refractory classical Hodgkin lymphoma, for whom complete response, partial response or progressive disease was recorded as best overall response. Single-agent nivolumab was administered to trial patients in the multi-cohort phase II CheckMate 205 trial. An independent review committee assessed best overall response using the 2007 International Working Group response criteria. Trial PBMCs were collected immediately before nivolumab initiation (C1D1) and during therapy at cycle 2 day 1 and cycle 4 day 1. Peripheral blood was collected in 8 mL Vacutainer Cell Preparation Tubes, from which PBMCs were isolated by centrifugation and then cryopreserved. Purified CD4+ and CD8+ fractions were generated only in cases for which an additional PBMC sample was available. Magnetically labelled cells were removed on LS columns in a quadroMACS separator, and the flow-through was retained as the purified fraction.

The Qiagen DNeasy kit was used to extract genomic DNA from unsorted PBMCs and from the negatively selected CD4+ and CD8+ fractions. Using primers that anneal to V and J segments, immunoSEQ multiplex PCR amplified the TCR beta CDR3 regions. A synthetic immune receptor repertoire was used to minimize amplification bias, and any remaining bias was removed computationally after sequencing. Per the original workflow: Repertoire diversity was quantified as the Shannon entropy index using custom Python scripts. Unsorted, CD4+ and CD8+ repertoires were examined separately, except in combined analyses, for which CD4+ and CD8+ sequences were merged in silico. A clone was considered expanded if an increase in frequency of at least 2-fold after treatment relative to C1D1 was found, and a pseudocount of 0.5 was applied to clones undetected at baseline. Clones with 0 or 1 copy at C1D1 were classified as singleton clones, and clones with 2 or more copies were classified as non-singleton clones. Clones expanded in unsorted samples were labelled as CD4+, CD8+ or unknown by matching protein sequences in sorted samples from the same patient. Diversity changes from C1D1 to C4D1 were tested in paired samples using Wilcoxon tests. TCRdb took this table from immuneACCESS and kept in-frame rearrangements with V and J called. Such tables lack part of the clones; where checked against another copy, unresolved V genes explain under half of the gap, and the rest is unexplained. V, J and clone size were drawn from that table, and D and trimming were deduced from the DNA. The sample table contains around 21,000 clones; only one count was recorded for 84% of them. The ten largest clones represent 7.3% of the sample.

V is pared back by 4 bases and J by 4 bases, with 18 bases lying between the germline termini. Based on the germline V gene (reference sequence), the CDR1 and CDR2 sequences are LNHDA and SQIVND. The cysteine opens and the phenylalanine closes a CDR3 of 16 amino acids. Left in the record is the CDR3 DNA by itself, 48 bases read in frame from the first base. The data were taken from a study of PD-1 blockade in classical Hodgkin lymphoma (dated by TCRdb to the early 2020s). Study-wide context: Nivolumab dosing was 3 mg/kg intravenously every 2 weeks, continuing until either disease progression or unacceptable toxicity. The study used CyTOF and TCR beta sequencing to define a peripheral blood immune signature of response to PD-1 blockade in classical Hodgkin lymphoma.

Study-wide findings and limitations: Lower diversity was observed in patients in whom nivolumab was started less than 1 year after ASCT, and these patients were excluded from later analyses so that confounding by immune reconstitution would be avoided. Baseline TCR diversity was reported to be lower in newly diagnosed patients than in healthy donors and to be lower still in relapsed/refractory patients. A significant rise by C4D1 was seen in CD4+ but not CD8+ TCR diversity (p=0.0027 vs p=0.16), with the rise being most apparent in complete responders (p=0.02). The study covered only a single clinical trial cohort, and the causes of the repertoire differences, possibly disease activity or prior therapy, were still not defined. Trial patients achieving complete response had baseline diversity similar to newly diagnosed patients, whereas partial responders and progressors had significantly lower diversity.

The source is a human donor with classical Hodgkin lymphoma. The material sequenced was CD8+ T cells from blood, taken before the fourth cycle of nivolumab. The rearrangement combines TRBV19 with TRBJ2-3, with TRBD1 as a weak D call on 6 bases. The DNA sequence is TGTGCCAGTAGTAACAAACAGGGATGGGCCGCAGATACGCAGTATTTT. It encodes CASSNKQGWAADTQYF.